A single sample gave rise to the 20 T cell receptor beta chains below, sequenced in a study of control samples from healthy donors and cancer patients. Produced via immunoSEQ multiplex PCR; TCRdb's table is partial and in-frame only. Of around 94,000 clones listed, 90% to 95% are singletons. Sequencing was done on a sample of blood. These TCRs come from a woman under 30 in good health.

The V call is TRBV27, the J call TRBJ2-5; weak D call: TRBD1 (8 bases). Germline CDR1 reads MNHEY; CDR2 reads SMNVEV (reference sequence). Trimming removed 5 bases from V and 2 bases from J, with 15 bases in between. There are 15 residues in the CDR3. CDR3 sequence reads: CASSPHRGGQETQYF. Written as DNA, the CDR3 is TGTGCCAGCAGTCCGCACAGGGGGGGACAAGAGACCCAGTACTTC.

The chain combines TRBV19 with TRBJ2-7; D ambiguous. Germline V gene lookup returns CDR1 LNHDA and CDR2 SQIVND (reference sequence). V dropped 3 bases and J dropped 5 bases, with 23 bases sitting between them. The CDR3 loop spans 17 amino acids. The CDR3 DNA reads as TGTGCCAGTAGTATCCAGCCCTTCCCGGGTGCTGTCAACGAGCAGTACTTC. Protein product: CASSIQPFPGAVNEQYF. The full variable domain, with the rest looked up from reference TRBV19 and TRBJ2-7, is DGGITQSPKYLFRKEGQNVTLSCEQNLNHDAMYWYRQDPGQGLRLIYYSQIVNDFQKGDIAEGYSVSREKKESFPLTVTSAQKNPTAFYLCASSIQPFPGAVNEQYFGPGTRLTVT.

The gene calls are TRBV6-1 and TRBJ1-6; no clear D gene. Looked up from germline, CDR1 is MNHNS and CDR2 is SASEGT. The CDR3 sequence is 17 residues long. Trimming cost V 2 bases and J 6 bases, with 17 bases left between them. The CDR3 protein is CASSEYRPRDSNSPLHF. For the CDR3, the DNA is TGTGCCAGCAGTGAATATCGGCCACGGGATTCTAATTCACCCCTCCACTTT.

This rearrangement joins TRBV25-1 to TRBJ1-1; possibly TRBD1 for D (5 bases). Trimming cost V 1 base and J 4 bases, with 13 bases left between them. This CDR3 contains 15 residues. Germline V gene lookup returns CDR1 MGHDK and CDR2 SYGVNS. The CDR3 coding sequence is TGTGCCAGCAGTGAATTTGTTGGGGGAATCACTGAAGCTTTCTTT. It translates to CASSEFVGGITEAFF.

This chain uses TRBV6-5 with TRBJ1-2; the D is unclear. This CDR3 spans 14 amino acids. The V gene lost 6 bases and the J gene lost 7 bases, with 18 bases spanning the gap. CDR1 is MNHEY, CDR2 SVGAGI, per germline. CDR3 sequence: CASSSGSLLGGYTF. The CDR3 DNA reads TGTGCCAGCAGCTCCGGGTCCCTGCTAGGTGGCTACACCTTC.

The CDR3, as DNA: TGTGCCAGCAGCTACCAATATATACTAGCGGGAGGGCCGTTGGACATTCAGTACTTC. Its translation: CASSYQYILAGGPLDIQYF. This chain connects TRBV7-6 to TRBJ2-4; 13 bases match TRBD2. V shed 4 bases and J 8 bases; nucleotides not matched to a gene: 17. The CDR3 totals 19 residues. Germline V gene sequence: CDR1 SGHVS, CDR2 FNYEAQ.

This chain connects TRBV5-5 to TRBJ2-2, with TRBD2 identical over 9 bases. The CDR3 spans 17 residues. Germline V gene sequence: CDR1 SGHKS, CDR2 YYEKEE (reference sequence). The V and J ends lost 7 bases and 0 bases, in that order; junction bases with no gene match: 10. The DNA for the CDR3 is TGTGCCAGCGGACGTCGGACTAGCGCTTCGAACACCGGGGAGCTGTTTTTT. Its translation: CASGRRTSASNTGELFF.

This chain joins TRBV5-1 and TRBJ1-2; weak D call: TRBD1 (5 bases). V was shortened by 1 base and J by 2 bases, with 12 bases between the two germline ends. Germline values: CDR1 SGHRS, CDR2 YFSETQ. CDR3 size: 15 residues. The CDR3 DNA reads TGCGCCAGCAGCTTGCGCGGGGGTAGGAACTATGGCTACACCTTC. Translating it yields CASSLRGGRNYGYTF. Combining the CDR3 with reference TRBV5-1 and TRBJ1-2 gives the whole variable domain KAGVTQTPRYLIKTRGQQVTLSCSPISGHRSVSWYQQTPGQGLQFLFEYFSETQRNKGNFPGRFSGRQFSNSRSEMNVSTLELGDSALYLCASSLRGGRNYGYTFGSGTRLTVV.

This clone has a single count. CDR3 bases: TGTGCCAGCAGCCCGCATATTTCCGGGGAGCTGTTTTTT. Translation gives CASSPHISGELFF. The chain has TRBV7-6 and TRBJ2-2; D unclear. V lost 5 bases, J lost 6 bases, and 10 bases lay in between. Germline V lookup: CDR1 SGHVS, CDR2 FNYEAQ. This CDR3 has 13 residues. The full variable domain, completed using reference TRBV7-6 and TRBJ2-2, is GAGVSQSPRYKVTKRGQDVALRCDPISGHVSLYWYRQALGQGPEFLTYFNYEAQQDKSGLPNDRFSAERPEGSISTLTIQRTEQRDSAMYRCASSPHISGELFFGEGSRLTVL.

The chain joins TRBV9 to TRBJ2-5; 7 bases line up with TRBD2. Per the germline V gene, CDR1 is SGDLS and CDR2 is YYNGEE. The trim removed 0 bases at V and 6 bases at J, leaving 8 bases unmatched. There are 15 residues in the CDR3. The CDR3 region has the DNA TGTGCCAGCAGCGTAGGGGGAGGGAGGGCGAAGACCCAGTACTTC. It yields the protein CASSVGGGRAKTQYF.

Here the CDR3 reads CASRIVGTPKNIQYF. The CDR3 nucleotides are TGTGCCAGCAGGATCGTGGGGACGCCTAAAAACATTCAGTACTTC. V and J are TRBV6-4 and TRBJ2-4, with D tentatively TRBD1 or TRBD2 (5 bases each). The CDR3 is made up of 15 amino acids. V lost 6 bases to trimming and J lost 4 bases, with 16 bases between them. Germline V gene data show CDR1 as MRHNA and CDR2 as SNTAGT.

The chain joins TRBV13 to TRBJ2-7; no clear D gene. V was shortened by 0 bases and J by 6 bases, with 9 bases between the two germline ends. Germline V CDR1 and CDR2: PRHDT, FYEKMQ (reference sequence). CDR3 length equals 13 residues. CDR3 sequence (DNA): TGTGCCAGCAGCTTAGGCGTGCAGATCGAGCAGTACTTC. This encodes CASSLGVQIEQYF. Filled out from reference TRBV13 and TRBJ2-7, the complete variable domain reads AAGVIQSPRHLIKEKRETATLKCYPIPRHDTVYWYQQGPGQDPQFLISFYEKMQSDKGSIPDRFSAQQFSDYHSELNMSSLELGDSALYFCASSLGVQIEQYFGPGTRLTVT.

The chain joins TRBV20-1 to TRBJ2-7; D call uncertain. The V gene lost 2 bases and the J gene lost 7 bases, with 6 bases spanning the gap. The CDR3 is 10 amino acids. From germline, CDR1 is DFQATT and CDR2 SNEGSKA (reference sequence). In DNA, the CDR3 is TGCAGTGCTAGATTGGGAGAGCAGTACTTC. Translation: CSARLGEQYF.

The chain carries TRBV7-6 and TRBJ2-7, with TRBD2 as a possible D gene (6 bases). V gave up 6 bases and J gave up 6 bases, with 21 bases separating them. The CDR3 totals 15 residues. Germline V gene sequence: CDR1 SGHVS, CDR2 FNYEAQ. CDR3 DNA sequence: TGTGCCAGCAGAAGAACCACCGGGACTCGGGGCGAGCAGTACTTC. Protein product: CASRRTTGTRGEQYF.

The chain couples TRBV27 to TRBJ1-1; perhaps TRBD1 as D (5 bases). Germline V CDR1 and CDR2: MNHEY, SMNVEV (reference sequence). V was shortened by 3 bases and J by 5 bases, with 10 bases between the two germline ends. This CDR3 is built from 13 residues. The CDR3 protein is CASSLVGDTEAFF. CDR3 nucleotides: TGTGCCAGCAGTTTGGTGGGGGATACTGAAGCTTTCTTT.

The chain is built from TRBV30 and TRBJ1-6; possible D gene TRBD1, 5 bases. Germline CDR1 reads GTSNPN; CDR2 reads SVGIG (reference sequence). Trimming removed 0 bases from V and 6 bases from J, with 12 bases in between. The CDR3 runs to 15 residues. CDR3 coding DNA: TGTGCCTGGAGTGTATCATTGCAGGGTAATTCACCCCTCCACTTT. Translation: CAWSVSLQGNSPLHF.

This sequence joins TRBV4-2 and TRBJ1-2, with D perhaps TRBD1 (5 bases). Germline CDR1 LGHNA, CDR2 YNFKEQ. This CDR3 contains 13 residues. Trimming shortened V by 0 bases and J by 8 bases, and 10 bases separated the two germline ends. CDR3 residues: CASSQERGVGYTF. Here the CDR3 DNA reads TGTGCCAGCAGCCAAGAAAGGGGTGTCGGCTACACCTTC.

This chain uses TRBV29-1 with TRBJ2-5; maybe TRBD2 (6 bases). The V and J ends lost 5 bases and 5 bases respectively, with 12 bases between them. The CDR3 is 12 amino acids. The germline V gene encodes CDR1 SQVTM and CDR2 ANQGSEA. CDR3 DNA: TGCAGCGTTTACGAGGGAGGCGAGACCCAGTACTTC. As protein: CSVYEGGETQYF. The full variable domain, with the rest looked up from reference TRBV29-1 and TRBJ2-5, is SAVISQKPSRDICQRGTSLTIQCQVDSQVTMMFWYRQQPGQSLTLIATANQGSEATYESGFVIDKFPISRPNLTFSTLTVSNMSPEDSSIYLCSVYEGGETQYFGPGTRLLVL.

This chain joins TRBV10-2 and TRBJ2-1, with 7 bases identical to TRBD2. V dropped 8 bases and J dropped 7; count of bases not matched to a gene: 17. Germline CDR1 and CDR2: WSHSY and SAAADI. CDR3 length: 16 amino acids. The CDR3 DNA reads as TGCGCCAGCCTGACCACGGGCGGGAGTTACACGAATGAGCAGTTCTTC. It translates to CASLTTGGSYTNEQFF.

V and J are TRBV4-1 and TRBJ1-1, with 7 bases matching TRBD1. Trimming cost V 1 base and J 1 base; bases outside gene matches: 6. The V gene's germline CDR1 is MGHRA and CDR2 YSYEKL. This CDR3 is built from 16 residues. In nucleotides, the CDR3 is TGCGCCAGCAGCCAAGCTGAGGGGGCGCGGAACACTGAAGCTTTCTTT. It encodes CASSQAEGARNTEAFF.